These 18 T cell receptor beta chains were all obtained from the same sample, sequenced in a study of blood T cell repertoires in COVID-19. Repertoires were generated with immunoSEQ multiplex PCR, while TCRdb's copy carries only in-frame clones and drops some. This repertoire shows approximately 150,000 clones, 79% found once; its top ten account for 15% to 20%. Input material: PBMCs or T cells enriched from blood (not recorded which). The receptor set was obtained from a woman between 65 and 79 years old in a cohort exposed to, infected with or recovered from COVID-19 (not recorded which).

The gene calls are TRBV6-1 and TRBJ1-2; D perhaps matches TRBD1 (5 bases). V lost 2 bases and J lost 0, with 10 bases in between. Looked up from germline, CDR1 is MNHNS and CDR2 is SASEGT. The CDR3 loop spans 15 amino acids. The CDR3 spells CASSESTASNYGYTF. CDR3 nucleotides: TGTGCCAGCAGTGAATCGACAGCCTCTAACTATGGCTACACCTTC.

This sequence joins TRBV28 and TRBJ2-7; 10 bases agree with TRBD1. The trim removed 4 bases at V and 2 bases at J, leaving 5 bases unmatched. This CDR3 has 15 amino acids. Looked up from germline, CDR1 is MDHEN and CDR2 is SYDVKM. The CDR3 nucleotides are TGTGCCAGCAGTTCCACCGGGACAGGGGCCTACGAGCAGTACTTC. Translating it yields CASSSTGTGAYEQYF.

This clone has a handful of counts. The V gene is TRBV10-2, the J gene TRBJ2-4; possibly TRBD1 for D (6 bases). Germline V gene lookup returns CDR1 WSHSY and CDR2 SAAADI. Trimming stripped 6 bases from V and 3 bases from J, with 9 bases between. The CDR3 has 13 residues. The CDR3 sequence: CASRGADKNIQYF. The CDR3 region has the DNA TGCGCCAGCAGGGGGGCAGACAAAAACATTCAGTACTTC.

This clone appeared a few times. The chain couples TRBV7-3 to TRBJ2-1; 7 bases align to TRBD2. The CDR3 contains 15 residues. Germline V lookup: CDR1 SGHTA, CDR2 FQGTGA. V lost 2 bases and J lost 0; bases outside the gene matches: 1. CDR3 in DNA: TGTGCCAGCAGCTTAGGGAGGGCCTCCTACAATGAGCAGTTCTTC. It is translated as CASSLGRASYNEQFF.

The chain employs TRBV29-1 and TRBJ1-4; possibly TRBD1 for D (6 bases). Trimming shortened V by 7 bases and J by 6 bases, and 21 bases separated the two germline ends. This CDR3 is built from 15 residues. Looked up from germline, CDR1 is SQVTM and CDR2 is ANQGSEA. The CDR3 protein is CSAVPTQGPDEKLFF. DNA of the CDR3: TGCAGCGCCGTACCTACACAGGGACCTGATGAAAAACTGTTTTTT.

This clone showed up just once. This chain joins TRBV5-1 and TRBJ2-1; weak D call: TRBD2 (5 bases). V dropped 5 bases and J dropped 6 bases, with 12 bases sitting between them. CDR1 and CDR2 (germline): SGHRS, YFSETQ. This CDR3 contains 13 residues. The CDR3 DNA sequence: TGCGCCAGCAGTTTTGGGGAGTTCAATGAGCAGTTCTTC. Protein: CASSFGEFNEQFF.

The table lists this clone with a few counts. The chain joins TRBV6-5 to TRBJ2-2; D perhaps matches TRBD1 (5 bases). Trimming removed 1 base from V and 6 bases from J, with 12 bases in between. Germline-derived CDR1 and CDR2 are MNHEY and SVGAGI. This CDR3 is built from 15 residues. CDR3 DNA: TGTGCCAGCAGTTACTGGGGCAGGGCGGCCGGGGAGCTGTTTTTT. Its translation is CASSYWGRAAGELFF.

This clone was seen only once. This chain connects TRBV28 to TRBJ2-1; D might be TRBD1 (7 bases). V gave up 4 bases and J gave up 9 bases, with 28 bases separating them. This CDR3 comprises 18 residues. Germline CDR1 and CDR2: MDHEN and SYDVKM. The CDR3 DNA sequence: TGTGCCAGCAGTTCGGGAACAGGGGACGGGGGTACAATTGGTGAGCAGTTCTTC. The encoded protein is CASSSGTGDGGTIGEQFF.

This clone has only one observation. The chain employs TRBV12-3 or TRBV12-4 and TRBJ1-4, with D perhaps matching TRBD1 (6 bases). The CDR3 extends over 11 amino acids. Trimming took off 5 bases at V and 12 bases at J, with 10 bases between the two ends. In DNA, the CDR3 is TGTGCCAGCAGTCCATACAGGGAACTGTTTTTT. Translating it yields CASSPYRELFF.

CDR3 loop: CASSSGQSKNIQYF. CDR3 bases: TGTGCCAGCAGTTCGGGACAGAGCAAAAACATTCAGTACTTC. The chain joins TRBV28 to TRBJ2-4; 7 nucleotides agree with TRBD1. Germline CDR1 reads MDHEN; CDR2 reads SYDVKM. The V and J ends lost 4 bases and 3 bases, in that order; junction bases with no gene match: 3. The CDR3 has 14 amino acids.

This clone was observed a handful of times. This chain joins TRBV18 and TRBJ2-7, with D possibly matching TRBD2 (5 bases). CDR3 size: 12 residues. CDR1 is KGHSH and CDR2 is LQKENI in the germline V gene. Trimming shortened V by 5 bases and J by 4 bases, and 9 bases separated the two germline ends. CDR3: CASSETMYEQYF. In DNA form, the CDR3 reads TGTGCCAGCTCAGAGACTATGTACGAGCAGTACTTC.

The V and J genes are TRBV7-9 and TRBJ2-6; no reliable D call. CDR1 and CDR2 (germline): SEHNR, FQNEAQ (reference sequence). Trimming removed 3 bases from V and 2 bases from J, with 5 bases in between. The CDR3 sequence is 14 residues long. DNA for the CDR3: TGTGCCAGCAGCTTGTCCGCTGGGGCCAACGTCCTGACTTTC. It specifies CASSLSAGANVLTF.

The V call is TRBV7-9, the J call TRBJ2-3, with 7 nucleotides matching TRBD2. Germline CDR1 is SEHNR and CDR2 is FQNEAQ (reference sequence). The J segment lost 2 bases and the V segment lost 5 bases, leaving 16 bases of the junction unmatched. The CDR3 is 18 residues long. CDR3 region: CASSPGRAASGYTDTQYF. The CDR3 coding sequence is TGTGCCAGCAGCCCGGGAAGGGCGGCTAGCGGTTACACAGATACGCAGTATTTT.

The table lists this clone with a few counts. The chain carries TRBV27 and TRBJ2-3, with 10 bases identical to TRBD2. V shed 2 bases, J shed 9 bases, and the junction held 11 bases outside the gene matches. This CDR3 has 16 residues. In germline, CDR1 is MNHEY, CDR2 SMNVEV (reference sequence). The CDR3 spells CASSLAASGSSGTQYF. DNA for the CDR3: TGTGCCAGCAGTTTAGCGGCTAGCGGGAGCTCTGGAACGCAGTATTTT.

This clone has a single count. The chain links TRBV28 to TRBJ2-7; D perhaps matches TRBD2 (6 bases). In germline, CDR1 is MDHEN, CDR2 SYDVKM. Trimming stripped 2 bases from V and 3 bases from J, with 14 bases between. There are 15 residues in the CDR3. This CDR3 reads CASSLIAGLNYEQYF. The CDR3, as DNA: TGTGCCAGCAGTTTAATCGCGGGGCTCAACTACGAGCAGTACTTC.

The CDR3 spells CASSQGRGKGYTF. The CDR3 nucleotides read TGTGCCAGCAGCCAAGGGAGAGGGAAAGGCTACACCTTC. The V call is TRBV3-1 (or the pseudogene TRBV3-2), the J call TRBJ1-2; D ambiguous. Germline CDR1 LGHDT, CDR2 YNNKEL (reference sequence). The CDR3 has 13 amino acids. Trimming pared 1 base from V and 8 bases from J, leaving 11 bases between.

V is TRBV18 and J is TRBJ1-1, with 7 positions matching TRBD1. This CDR3 comprises 13 residues. V lost 5 bases and J lost 4; bases outside the gene matches: 4. CDR1 is KGHSH and CDR2 is LQKENI in the germline V gene. The CDR3 nucleotides are TGTGCCAGCTCAGGTGACAGGGCCACTGAAGCTTTCTTT. Its translation: CASSGDRATEAFF.

V is TRBV19 and J is TRBJ1-6; 7 bases map to TRBD1. Germline lookup yields CDR1 LNHDA and CDR2 SQIVND (reference sequence). There are 15 residues in the CDR3. After removal of 7 bases from V and 7 bases from J, the junction contained 10 bases not matched to a gene. The CDR3 loop is CASTPVGQRNSPLHF. In DNA form, the CDR3 reads TGTGCCAGTACCCCAGTGGGACAGAGGAATTCACCCCTCCACTTT.